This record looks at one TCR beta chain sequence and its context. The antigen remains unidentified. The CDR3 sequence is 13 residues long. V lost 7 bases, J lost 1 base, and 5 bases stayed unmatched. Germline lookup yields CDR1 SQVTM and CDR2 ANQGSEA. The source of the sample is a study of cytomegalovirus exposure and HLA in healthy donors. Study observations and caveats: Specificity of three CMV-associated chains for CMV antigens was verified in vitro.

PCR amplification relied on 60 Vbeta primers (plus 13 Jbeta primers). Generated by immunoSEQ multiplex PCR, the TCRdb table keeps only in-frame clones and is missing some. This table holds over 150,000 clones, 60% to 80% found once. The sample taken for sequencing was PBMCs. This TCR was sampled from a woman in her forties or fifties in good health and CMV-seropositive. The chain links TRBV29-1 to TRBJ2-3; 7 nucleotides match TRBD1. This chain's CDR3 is CSGLQGGTDTQYF. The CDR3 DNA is TGCAGCGGCCTCCAGGGGGGCACAGATACGCAGTATTTT.